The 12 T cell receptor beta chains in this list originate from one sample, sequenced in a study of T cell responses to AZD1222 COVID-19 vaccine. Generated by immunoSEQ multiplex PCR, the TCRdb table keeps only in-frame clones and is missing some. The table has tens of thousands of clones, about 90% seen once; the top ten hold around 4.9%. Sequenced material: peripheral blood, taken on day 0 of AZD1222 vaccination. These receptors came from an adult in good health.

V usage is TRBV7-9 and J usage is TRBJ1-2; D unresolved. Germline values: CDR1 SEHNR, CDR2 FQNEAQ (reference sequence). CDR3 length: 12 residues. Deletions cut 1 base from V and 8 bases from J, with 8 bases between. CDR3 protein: CASSLERGGYTF. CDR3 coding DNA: TGTGCCAGCAGCTTAGAAAGAGGCGGCTACACCTTC.

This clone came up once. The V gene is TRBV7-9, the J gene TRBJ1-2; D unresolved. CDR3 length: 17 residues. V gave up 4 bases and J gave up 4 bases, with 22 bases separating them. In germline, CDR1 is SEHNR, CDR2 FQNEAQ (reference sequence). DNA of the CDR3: TGTGCCAGCAGCTCCGCGACACTCCAGTATGTGCCCTATGGCTACACCTTC. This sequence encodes CASSSATLQYVPYGYTF.

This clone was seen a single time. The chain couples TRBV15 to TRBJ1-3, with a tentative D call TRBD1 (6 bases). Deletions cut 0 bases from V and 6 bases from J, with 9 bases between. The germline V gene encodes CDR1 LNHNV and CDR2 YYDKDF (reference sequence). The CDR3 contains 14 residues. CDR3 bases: TGTGCCACCAGCAGAGATAGGGGGGAAAACACCATATATTTT. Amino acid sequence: CATSRDRGENTIYF. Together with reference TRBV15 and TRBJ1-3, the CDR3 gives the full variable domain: DAMVIQNPRYQVTQFGKPVTLSCSQTLNHNVMYWYQQKSSQAPKLLFHYYDKDFNNEADTPDNFQSRRPNTSFCFLDIRSPGLGDTAMYLCATSRDRGENTIYFGEGSWLTVV.

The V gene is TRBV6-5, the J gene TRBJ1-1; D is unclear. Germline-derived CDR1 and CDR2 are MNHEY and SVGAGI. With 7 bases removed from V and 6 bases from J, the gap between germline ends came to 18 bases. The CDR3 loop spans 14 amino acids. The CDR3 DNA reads TGTGCCAGCAAAATCAGTCGGGTTGTCGCTGAAGCTTTCTTT. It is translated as CASKISRVVAEAFF.

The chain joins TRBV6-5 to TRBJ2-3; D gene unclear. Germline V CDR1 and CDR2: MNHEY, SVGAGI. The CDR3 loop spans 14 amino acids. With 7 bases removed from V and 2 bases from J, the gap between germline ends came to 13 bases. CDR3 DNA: TGTGCCAGCAATCCGACCTCTAACACAGATACGCAGTATTTT. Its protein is CASNPTSNTDTQYF.

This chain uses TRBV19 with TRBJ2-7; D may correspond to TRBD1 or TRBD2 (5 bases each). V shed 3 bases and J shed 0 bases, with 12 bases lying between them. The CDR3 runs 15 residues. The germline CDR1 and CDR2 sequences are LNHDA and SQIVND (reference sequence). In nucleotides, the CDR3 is TGTGCCAGTAGTATCTCCGGGACGGGCTCCTACGAGCAGTACTTC. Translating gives CASSISGTGSYEQYF.

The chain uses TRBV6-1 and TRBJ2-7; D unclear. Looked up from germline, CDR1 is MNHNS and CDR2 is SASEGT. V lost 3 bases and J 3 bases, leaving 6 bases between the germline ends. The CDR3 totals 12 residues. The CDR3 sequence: CASSEPLYEQYF. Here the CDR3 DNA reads TGTGCCAGCAGTGAGCCCCTCTACGAGCAGTACTTC.

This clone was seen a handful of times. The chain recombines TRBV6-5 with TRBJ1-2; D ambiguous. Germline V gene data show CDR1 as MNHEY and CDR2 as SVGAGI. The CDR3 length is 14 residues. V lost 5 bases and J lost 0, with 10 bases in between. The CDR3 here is CASSLDNSNYGYTF. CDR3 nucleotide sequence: TGTGCCAGCAGTCTCGACAACTCTAACTATGGCTACACCTTC.

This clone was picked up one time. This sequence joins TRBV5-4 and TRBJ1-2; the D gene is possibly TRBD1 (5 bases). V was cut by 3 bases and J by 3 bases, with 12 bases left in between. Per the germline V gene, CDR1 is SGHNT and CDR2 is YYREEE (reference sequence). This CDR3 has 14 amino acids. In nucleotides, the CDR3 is TGTGCCAGCAGCTCGGGGGGTCAGCACTATGGCTACACCTTC. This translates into CASSSGGQHYGYTF.

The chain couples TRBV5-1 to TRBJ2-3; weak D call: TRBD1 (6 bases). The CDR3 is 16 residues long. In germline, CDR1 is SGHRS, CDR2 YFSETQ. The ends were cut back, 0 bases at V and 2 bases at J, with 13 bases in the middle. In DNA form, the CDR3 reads TGCGCCAGCAGCTTGGTGGACAGAGGGGTCACAGATACGCAGTATTTT. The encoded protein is CASSLVDRGVTDTQYF.

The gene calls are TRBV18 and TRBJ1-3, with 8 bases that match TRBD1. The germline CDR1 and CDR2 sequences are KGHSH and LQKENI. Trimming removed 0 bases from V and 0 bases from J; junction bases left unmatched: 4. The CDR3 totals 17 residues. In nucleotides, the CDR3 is TGTGCCAGCTCACCACCTGGACAGGGCGACTCTGGAAACACCATATATTTT. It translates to CASSPPGQGDSGNTIYF. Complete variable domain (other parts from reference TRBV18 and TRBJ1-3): NAGVMQNPRHLVRRRGQEARLRCSPMKGHSHVYWYRQLPEEGLKFMVYLQKENIIDESGMPKERFSAEFPKEGPSILRIQQVVRGDSAAYFCASSPPGQGDSGNTIYFGEGSWLTVV.

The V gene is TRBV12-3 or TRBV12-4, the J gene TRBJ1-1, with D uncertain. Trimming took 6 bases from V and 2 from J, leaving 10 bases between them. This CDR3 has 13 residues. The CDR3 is CASSQQDNTEAFF. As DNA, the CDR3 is TGTGCCAGCAGCCAGCAGGATAACACTGAAGCTTTCTTT.